A single sample gave rise to the 30 T cell receptor beta chains below, sequenced in a study of cytomegalovirus exposure and HLA in healthy donors (dated by TCRdb to about 2017). To prepare the library, the immunoSEQ multiplex PCR assay was applied. For the multiplex PCR, a mixture combining 60 forward primers for TCR Vbeta segments and 13 reverse primers for TCR Jbeta segments was used. TCRdb took over this immuneACCESS table, retaining in-frame rearrangements with V and J assigned. Such tables are incomplete; in checked studies, under half of the missing clones stem from an unresolved V gene, and the remainder is unexplained. This sample gives under 200,000 clones in total; roughly 75% of them show up just once. The biggest ten clones account for around 5.7% of the sample. The specimen was PBMCs. All receptors come from a man aged 40-49 years in good health and CMV-seronegative.

This rearrangement joins TRBV5-6 to TRBJ2-2; 7 positions match TRBD2. V lost 0 bases to trimming and J lost 2 bases; unmatched junction nucleotides: 4. Germline V gene lookup returns CDR1 SGHDT and CDR2 YYEEEE. This CDR3 is built from 16 residues. The CDR3 DNA sequence: TGTGCCAGCAGCTTGGGAGCGGGGATCAACACCGGGGAGCTGTTTTTT. Its protein is CASSLGAGINTGELFF. The whole variable domain, remainder taken from reference TRBV5-6 and TRBJ2-2, is DAGVTQSPTHLIKTRGQQVTLRCSPKSGHDTVSWYQQALGQGPQFIFQYYEEEERQRGNFPDRFSGHQFPNYSSELNVNALLLGDSALYLCASSLGAGINTGELFFGEGSRLTVL.

This chain connects TRBV5-4 to TRBJ1-3, with D possibly being TRBD1 (5 bases). V was clipped by 4 bases and J by 3 bases, with 8 bases between them. The CDR3 is 13 residues long. Germline values: CDR1 SGHNT, CDR2 YYREEE (reference sequence). This chain's CDR3 is CASSPGGGNTIYF. The CDR3 DNA reads TGTGCCAGCAGCCCCGGGGGTGGAAACACCATATATTTT.

V is TRBV15 and J is TRBJ2-1, with unresolved D. From germline, CDR1 is LNHNV and CDR2 YYDKDF (reference sequence). The CDR3 is 18 amino acids. The V end lost 0 bases, the J end lost 0 bases, and 15 bases lay between the germline ends. The CDR3, as DNA: TGTGCCACCAGCAGAGATTTCCGCGGCGGAAGCTCCTACAATGAGCAGTTCTTC. Translation gives CATSRDFRGGSSYNEQFF.

V is TRBV6-4 and J is TRBJ2-7; D uncertain. With 4 bases removed from V and 5 bases from J, the gap between germline ends came to 12 bases. This CDR3 is 13 amino acids long. In germline, CDR1 is MRHNA, CDR2 SNTAGT. CDR3 sequence (DNA): TGTGCCAGCAGTGCCCGGCCTGGAGACGAGCAGTACTTC. This codes for CASSARPGDEQYF.

The rearrangement uses TRBV29-1 and TRBJ1-4; D gene ambiguous. V dropped 1 base and J dropped 8 bases, with 11 bases sitting between them. CDR3 length: 13 residues. CDR1 is SQVTM and CDR2 is ANQGSEA in the germline V gene. The CDR3 DNA sequence: TGCAGCGTTGAAGCCCCCAACGGGGAAAAACTGTTTTTT. This encodes CSVEAPNGEKLFF.

V gene TRBV10-2 combines with J gene TRBJ1-6, with 9 bases fitting TRBD1. There are 18 residues in the CDR3. Germline values: CDR1 WSHSY, CDR2 SAAADI. The ends lost 4 bases at V and 1 base at J; junction bases unmatched: 8. Here the CDR3 reads CASSGTYRGQSYNSPLHF. The CDR3 DNA reads TGCGCCAGCAGTGGGACATACAGGGGGCAGTCCTATAATTCACCCCTCCACTTT.

Only one count was recorded for this clone. The chain joins TRBV30 to TRBJ1-1; possibly TRBD1 for D (5 bases). The CDR3 extends over 11 amino acids. The germline V and J ends were trimmed by 2 bases and 8 bases, with 9 bases remaining between them. Germline CDR1 GTSNPN, CDR2 SVGIG (reference sequence). CDR3 residues: CAWSSGIEAFF. The CDR3 DNA follows: TGTGCCTGGAGTTCAGGGATAGAAGCTTTCTTT.

The chain uses TRBV5-6 and TRBJ2-7; 8 positions match TRBD2. This CDR3 is built from 16 residues. V trimming: 5 bases; J trimming: 1 base; junction bases outside the gene matches: 11. Per the germline V gene, CDR1 is SGHDT and CDR2 is YYEEEE. CDR3 nucleotide sequence: TGTGCCAGCAGACGAAGAGGGTCGGGAGGGTCCTACGAGCAGTACTTC. Its translation: CASRRRGSGGSYEQYF. The full variable domain, in which reference TRBV5-6 and TRBJ2-7 provide the parts outside the CDR3, is DAGVTQSPTHLIKTRGQQVTLRCSPKSGHDTVSWYQQALGQGPQFIFQYYEEEERQRGNFPDRFSGHQFPNYSSELNVNALLLGDSALYLCASRRRGSGGSYEQYFGPGTRLTVT.

V is TRBV9 and J is TRBJ1-2, with a weak D call TRBD1 (6 bases). This CDR3 comprises 16 residues. The V end lost 0 bases, the J end lost 5 bases, and 17 bases lay between the germline ends. Germline V gene lookup returns CDR1 SGDLS and CDR2 YYNGEE. In DNA, the CDR3 is TGTGCCAGCAGCGTAGATATGCGGGGGCGCGGGTATGGCTACACCTTC. Amino acid sequence: CASSVDMRGRGYGYTF.

This clone was seen only once. The V gene is TRBV7-2, the J gene TRBJ1-1, with D possibly matching TRBD1 (6 bases). The CDR3 extends over 15 amino acids. The ends were cut back, 5 bases at V and 0 bases at J, with 13 bases in the middle. Germline CDR1 reads SGHTA; CDR2 reads FQGNSA. CDR3 residues: CASSRQGLVNTEAFF. The CDR3 bases are TGTGCCAGCAGCCGCCAGGGGCTAGTGAACACTGAAGCTTTCTTT.

Comment on this clone: No conserved phenylalanine or tryptophan is present at the end of the CDR3, so a read error is the likely explanation. It is unclear where the CDR3 begins or ends on the DNA, so no DNA is shown, and the CDR3 is as TCRdb lists it. The chain links TRBV10-3 to TRBJ2-3; TRBD1, the table's D call, lacks a check against the DNA. The CDR3 comprises 15 residues, both ends counted. Germline V gene lookup returns CDR1 ENHRY and CDR2 SYGVKD. CDR3 residues: CATTLPGQGSPSGTP.

The J gene is TRBJ1-2, the V gene TRBV5-5, with D perhaps TRBD1 (5 bases). CDR1 is SGHKS and CDR2 is YYEKEE in the germline V gene (reference sequence). The CDR3 is 15 residues long. The ends were cut back, 4 bases at V and 0 bases at J, with 13 bases in the middle. The CDR3, as DNA: TGTGCCAGCAGCCAGGTGGAGGGGACTAACTATGGCTACACCTTC. Amino acid sequence: CASSQVEGTNYGYTF.

V and J are TRBV7-2 and TRBJ1-1, with no clear D. Trimming stripped 7 bases from V and 7 bases from J, with 16 bases between. This CDR3 region has 13 residues. The germline V gene encodes CDR1 SGHTA and CDR2 FQGNSA. The CDR3 DNA reads as TGTGCCAGCACCTCTTGGTACGGGAGTGAAGCTTTCTTT. It translates to CASTSWYGSEAFF. Variable domain in full (rest from reference TRBV7-2 and TRBJ1-1): GAGVSQSPSNKVTEKGKDVELRCDPISGHTALYWYRQSLGQGLEFLIYFQGNSAPDKSGLPSDRFSAERTGGSVSTLTIQRTQQEDSAVYLCASTSWYGSEAFFGQGTRLTVV.

This clone was seen just once. This rearrangement joins TRBV18 to TRBJ2-3, with TRBD1 matching over 9 bases. The length of the CDR3 is 15 residues. Germline V lookup: CDR1 KGHSH, CDR2 LQKENI. V was clipped by 6 bases and J by 4 bases; unmatched bases: 8. The DNA for the CDR3 is TGTGCCAGCTCGCCTCCGGGACAGGGTTCAGATACGCAGTATTTT. Translated, it gives CASSPPGQGSDTQYF.

The chain combines TRBV7-2 with TRBJ2-3; 9 nucleotides agree with TRBD2. The V gene's germline CDR1 is SGHTA and CDR2 FQGNSA. The J segment lost 3 bases and the V segment lost 2 bases, leaving 6 bases of the junction unmatched. This CDR3 is 16 amino acids long. The CDR3 loop reads CASSLRRGGKTDTQYF. DNA of the CDR3: TGTGCCAGCAGCTTAAGGCGGGGGGGCAAAACAGATACGCAGTATTTT. The complete variable domain, with remaining parts taken from reference TRBV7-2 and TRBJ2-3, reads GAGVSQSPSNKVTEKGKDVELRCDPISGHTALYWYRQSLGQGLEFLIYFQGNSAPDKSGLPSDRFSAERTGGSVSTLTIQRTQQEDSAVYLCASSLRRGGKTDTQYFGPGTRLTVL.

V gene TRBV9 combines with J gene TRBJ2-7; D is possibly TRBD2 (5 bases). Looked up from germline, CDR1 is SGDLS and CDR2 is YYNGEE. The CDR3 consists of 17 residues. Trimming removed 0 bases at V and 2 bases at J, with 18 bases between. The CDR3 DNA sequence: TGTGCCAGCAGCGTAGGGCCCTCTAGCTCTCGAGCCTACGAGCAGTACTTC. Its protein is CASSVGPSSSRAYEQYF.

The V call is TRBV12-5, the J call TRBJ2-3; D is unclear. Germline-derived CDR1 and CDR2 are LGHNT and FRNRAP. The V end was cut by 1 base, the J end by 0 bases, with 5 bases between. This CDR3 contains 14 residues. The CDR3 nucleotides are TGTGCTAGTGGTTTGGGACAAAGCACAGATACGCAGTATTTT. The encoded protein is CASGLGQSTDTQYF.

V usage is TRBV7-2 and J usage is TRBJ2-7; D perhaps matches TRBD2 (5 bases). Trimming removed 4 bases at V and 5 bases at J, with 18 bases between. The CDR3 is 15 amino acids. From germline, CDR1 is SGHTA and CDR2 FQGNSA. CDR3 region: CASSSRRGLVDEQYF. CDR3 nucleotide sequence: TGTGCCAGCAGCTCGAGACGGGGTTTAGTGGACGAGCAGTACTTC.

The rearrangement joins TRBV7-2 to TRBJ2-1; 13 bases are a match to TRBD2. The CDR3 sequence is 13 residues long. V lost 5 bases and J lost 14; bases outside the gene matches: 6. The germline gives CDR1 SGHTA, CDR2 FQGNSA. The CDR3 sequence is CASSLYTSGGEFF. CDR3 in DNA: TGTGCCAGCAGCCTTTATACTAGCGGGGGGGAGTTCTTC.

This chain links TRBV30 with TRBJ2-1; 8 bases agree with TRBD1. Germline V gives CDR1 GTSNPN, CDR2 SVGIG (reference sequence). The ends lost 4 bases at V and 4 bases at J; junction bases unmatched: 6. The CDR3 loop spans 14 amino acids. CDR3 in amino acids: CAWTYRGKYNEQFF. DNA for the CDR3: TGTGCCTGGACATACAGGGGGAAGTACAATGAGCAGTTCTTC. The variable domain in full, completed from reference TRBV30 and TRBJ2-1, reads SQTIHQWPATLVQPVGSPLSLECTVEGTSNPNLYWYRQAAGRGLQLLFYSVGIGQISSEVPQNLSASRPQDRQFILSSKKLLLSDSGFYLCAWTYRGKYNEQFFGPGTRLTVL.

V and J are TRBV27 and TRBJ2-7; 10 bases are shared with TRBD1. The germline CDR1 and CDR2 sequences are MNHEY and SMNVEV (reference sequence). V lost 5 bases, J lost 5 bases, and 6 bases stayed unmatched. CDR3 length equals 14 residues. As DNA, the CDR3 is TGTGCCAGCAGTGAGGGGGACAGGGGTGACGAGCAGTACTTC. Protein product: CASSEGDRGDEQYF.

The chain links TRBV10-3 to TRBJ2-5; 12 bases match TRBD2. The CDR3 totals 14 residues. The germline V gene has CDR1 ENHRY and CDR2 SYGVKD. The J segment lost 4 bases and the V segment lost 6 bases, leaving 3 bases of the junction unmatched. The CDR3 protein is CAIRASGGVETQYF. The CDR3 coding sequence is TGTGCCATCAGAGCTAGCGGGGGGGTAGAGACCCAGTACTTC.

The chain is built from TRBV5-4 and TRBJ1-2; D is ambiguous. This CDR3 contains 15 residues. The ends were cut back, 2 bases at V and 5 bases at J, with 16 bases in the middle. CDR1 SGHNT and CDR2 YYREEE come from the germline V gene (reference sequence). CDR3 in amino acids: CASSLRSINRYGYTF. CDR3 nucleotide sequence: TGTGCCAGCAGCTTAAGAAGCATAAATCGATATGGCTACACCTTC.

The chain employs TRBV5-1 and TRBJ2-6, with 7 nucleotides matching TRBD1. Per germline, CDR1 SGHRS and CDR2 YFSETQ. J gave up 0 bases and V 4 bases, and 7 bases lay outside the gene matches. The length of the CDR3 is 17 residues. CDR3 coding DNA: TGCGCCAGCAGCACACGACAGGGCCCCTCTGGGGCCAACGTCCTGACTTTC. Translating gives CASSTRQGPSGANVLTF. The full variable domain, completed using reference TRBV5-1 and TRBJ2-6, is KAGVTQTPRYLIKTRGQQVTLSCSPISGHRSVSWYQQTPGQGLQFLFEYFSETQRNKGNFPGRFSGRQFSNSRSEMNVSTLELGDSALYLCASSTRQGPSGANVLTFGAGSRLTVL.

The CDR3 loop reads CASELVLGAGEQYF. For the CDR3, the DNA is TGCGCCAGCGAGCTTGTCTTAGGGGCTGGCGAGCAGTACTTC. The chain employs TRBV5-1 and TRBJ2-7; possibly TRBD1 for D (5 bases). CDR3 length equals 14 residues. The V gene's germline CDR1 is SGHRS and CDR2 YFSETQ. The V end lost 7 bases, the J end lost 6 bases, and 20 bases lay between the germline ends.

The V and J genes are TRBV7-2 and TRBJ2-7; 8 bases map to TRBD1. Germline-derived CDR1 and CDR2 are SGHTA and FQGNSA. The CDR3 consists of 13 residues. The ends lost 4 bases at V and 5 bases at J; junction bases unmatched: 4. CDR3 in DNA: TGTGCCAGCAGCTGGGTGACAGGGGACGAGCAGTACTTC. It encodes CASSWVTGDEQYF. The whole variable domain, remainder taken from reference TRBV7-2 and TRBJ2-7, is GAGVSQSPSNKVTEKGKDVELRCDPISGHTALYWYRQSLGQGLEFLIYFQGNSAPDKSGLPSDRFSAERTGGSVSTLTIQRTQQEDSAVYLCASSWVTGDEQYFGPGTRLTVT.

The chain has TRBV30 and TRBJ2-7; D might be TRBD1 (6 bases). There are 14 residues in the CDR3. CDR1 is GTSNPN and CDR2 is SVGIG in the germline V gene (reference sequence). The V end was cut by 4 bases, the J end by 5 bases, with 18 bases between. CDR3 sequence (DNA): TGTGCCTGGACTCGCACAGGGAACATCGACGAGCAGTACTTC. Its translation is CAWTRTGNIDEQYF.

The J gene is TRBJ2-1, the V gene TRBV7-2, with 7 bases aligning to TRBD2. Unmatched junction bases numbered 5, after V lost 1 base and J lost 8 bases. This CDR3 contains 14 residues. CDR1 is SGHTA and CDR2 is FQGNSA in the germline V gene. The CDR3 region is CASSLGAGWDEQFF. The CDR3 DNA follows: TGTGCCAGCAGCTTAGGAGCGGGATGGGATGAGCAGTTCTTC.

The chain employs TRBV5-4 and TRBJ2-1; D perhaps matches TRBD2 (6 bases). Trimming shortened V by 0 bases and J by 5 bases, and 12 bases separated the two germline ends. CDR1 is SGHNT and CDR2 is YYREEE in the germline V gene (reference sequence). CDR3 length equals 15 residues. As DNA, the CDR3 is TGTGCCAGCAGCTTGGTAGCGGCCAGCCACAATGAGCAGTTCTTC. This codes for CASSLVAASHNEQFF.

The rearrangement uses TRBV11-3 and TRBJ2-1, with TRBD2 matching 13 bases. V lost 3 bases, J lost 5 bases, and 1 base stayed unmatched. CDR1 and CDR2 (germline): SGHNT, YENEEA. CDR3 length equals 15 residues. CDR3 in amino acids: CASSFGLAGDNEQFF. Here the CDR3 DNA reads TGTGCCAGCAGCTTTGGACTAGCGGGGGACAATGAGCAGTTCTTC.